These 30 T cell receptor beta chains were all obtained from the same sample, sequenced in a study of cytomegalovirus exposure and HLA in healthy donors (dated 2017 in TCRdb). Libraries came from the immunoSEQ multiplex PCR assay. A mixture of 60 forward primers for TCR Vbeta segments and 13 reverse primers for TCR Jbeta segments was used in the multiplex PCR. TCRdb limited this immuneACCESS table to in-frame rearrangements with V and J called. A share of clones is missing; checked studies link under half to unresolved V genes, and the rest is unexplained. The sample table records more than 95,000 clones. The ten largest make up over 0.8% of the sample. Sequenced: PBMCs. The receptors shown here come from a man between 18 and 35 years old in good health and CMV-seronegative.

This CDR3 is CASSPLGGENTEAFF. The CDR3 nucleotides read TGTGCCAGCTCACCACTCGGAGGGGAGAACACTGAAGCTTTCTTT. The rearrangement links TRBV18 to TRBJ1-1; perhaps TRBD1 as D (5 bases). This CDR3 region has 15 residues. V dropped 1 base and J dropped 1 base, with 10 bases sitting between them. Germline lookup yields CDR1 KGHSH and CDR2 LQKENI.

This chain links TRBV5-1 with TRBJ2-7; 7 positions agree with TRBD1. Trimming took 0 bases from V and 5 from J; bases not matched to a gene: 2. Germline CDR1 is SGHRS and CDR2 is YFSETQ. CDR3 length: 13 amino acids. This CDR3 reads CASSLVRGHEQYF. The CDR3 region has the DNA TGCGCCAGCAGCTTGGTTAGGGGGCACGAGCAGTACTTC.

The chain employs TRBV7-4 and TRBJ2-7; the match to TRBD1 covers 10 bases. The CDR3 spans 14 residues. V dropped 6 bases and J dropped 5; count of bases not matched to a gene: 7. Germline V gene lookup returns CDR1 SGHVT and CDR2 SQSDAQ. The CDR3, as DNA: TGTGCCAGCAGGGGCTGGACAGGGGGTCACGAGCAGTACTTC. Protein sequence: CASRGWTGGHEQYF.

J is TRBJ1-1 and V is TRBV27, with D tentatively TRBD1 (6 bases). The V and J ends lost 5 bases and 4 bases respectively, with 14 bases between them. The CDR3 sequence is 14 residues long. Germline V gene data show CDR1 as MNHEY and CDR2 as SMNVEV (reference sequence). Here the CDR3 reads CASSITRGATEAFF. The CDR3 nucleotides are TGTGCCAGCAGTATTACGCGGGGGGCCACTGAAGCTTTCTTT.

DNA of the CDR3: TGTGCCAGCAGTTACCCCAGGGCAGGGGATGGCTACACCTTC. Encoded protein: CASSYPRAGDGYTF. The rearrangement joins TRBV6-5 to TRBJ1-2; D is perhaps TRBD1 (6 bases). The CDR3 spans 14 residues. Trimming stripped 2 bases from V and 6 bases from J, with 13 bases between. Germline CDR1 and CDR2: MNHEY and SVGAGI.

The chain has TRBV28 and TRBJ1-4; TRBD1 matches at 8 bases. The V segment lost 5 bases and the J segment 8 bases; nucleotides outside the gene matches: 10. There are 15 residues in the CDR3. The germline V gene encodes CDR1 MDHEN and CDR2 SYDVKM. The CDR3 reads CASSIIRGLREKLFF. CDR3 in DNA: TGTGCCAGCAGTATAATCAGGGGGCTGAGGGAAAAACTGTTTTTT.

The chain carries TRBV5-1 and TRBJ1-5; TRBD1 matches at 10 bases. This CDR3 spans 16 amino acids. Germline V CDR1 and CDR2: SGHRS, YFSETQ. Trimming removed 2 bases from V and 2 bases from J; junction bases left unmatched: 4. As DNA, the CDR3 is TGCGCCAGCAGCTTAGGGACAGGGGATGGCAATCAGCCCCAGCATTTT. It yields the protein CASSLGTGDGNQPQHF.

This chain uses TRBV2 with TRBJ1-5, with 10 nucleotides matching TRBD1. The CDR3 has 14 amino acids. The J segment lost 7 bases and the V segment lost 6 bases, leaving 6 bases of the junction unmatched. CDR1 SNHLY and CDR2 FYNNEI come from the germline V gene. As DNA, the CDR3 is TGTGCCAGCAGCCGACAGGGGGCGCGGCAGCCCCAGCATTTT. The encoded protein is CASSRQGARQPQHF.

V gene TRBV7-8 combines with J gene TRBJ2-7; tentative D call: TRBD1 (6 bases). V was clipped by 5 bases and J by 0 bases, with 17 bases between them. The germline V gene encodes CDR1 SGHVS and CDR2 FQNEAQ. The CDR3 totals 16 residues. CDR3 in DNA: TGTGCCAGCAGCGATCATTACAGGGATTCCTCCTACGAGCAGTACTTC. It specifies CASSDHYRDSSYEQYF.

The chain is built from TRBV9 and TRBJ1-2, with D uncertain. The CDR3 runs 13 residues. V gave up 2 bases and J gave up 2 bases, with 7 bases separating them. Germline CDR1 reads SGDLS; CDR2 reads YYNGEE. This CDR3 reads CASSVGQNYGYTF. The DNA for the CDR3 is TGTGCCAGCAGCGTTGGGCAGAACTATGGCTACACCTTC.

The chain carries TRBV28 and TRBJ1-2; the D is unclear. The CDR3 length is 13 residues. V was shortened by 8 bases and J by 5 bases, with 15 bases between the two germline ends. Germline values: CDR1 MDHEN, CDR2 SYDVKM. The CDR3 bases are TGTGCCAGCGGTTATGGGGAGTCGTATGGCTACACCTTC. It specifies CASGYGESYGYTF.

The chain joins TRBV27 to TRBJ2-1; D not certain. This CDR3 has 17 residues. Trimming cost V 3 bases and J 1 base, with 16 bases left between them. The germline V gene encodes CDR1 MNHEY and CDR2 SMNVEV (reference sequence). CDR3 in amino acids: CASSFPSGVSSYNEQFF. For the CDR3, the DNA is TGTGCCAGCAGTTTCCCCTCCGGAGTATCATCCTACAATGAGCAGTTCTTC.

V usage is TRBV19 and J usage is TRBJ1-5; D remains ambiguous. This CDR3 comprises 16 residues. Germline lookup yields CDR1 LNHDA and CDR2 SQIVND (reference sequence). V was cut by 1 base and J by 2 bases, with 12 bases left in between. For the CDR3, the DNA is TGTGCCAGTAGTATAGTCACGGGGTCGGGCAATCAGCCCCAGCATTTT. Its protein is CASSIVTGSGNQPQHF. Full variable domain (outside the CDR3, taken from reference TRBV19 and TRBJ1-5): DGGITQSPKYLFRKEGQNVTLSCEQNLNHDAMYWYRQDPGQGLRLIYYSQIVNDFQKGDIAEGYSVSREKKESFPLTVTSAQKNPTAFYLCASSIVTGSGNQPQHFGDGTRLSIL.

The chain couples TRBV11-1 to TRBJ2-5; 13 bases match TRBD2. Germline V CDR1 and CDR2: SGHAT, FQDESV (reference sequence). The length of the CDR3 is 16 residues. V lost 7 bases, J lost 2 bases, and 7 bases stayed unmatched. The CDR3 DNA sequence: TGTGCCAGCAACCCCGGGACTAGCGGGAATCAAGAGACCCAGTACTTC. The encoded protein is CASNPGTSGNQETQYF.

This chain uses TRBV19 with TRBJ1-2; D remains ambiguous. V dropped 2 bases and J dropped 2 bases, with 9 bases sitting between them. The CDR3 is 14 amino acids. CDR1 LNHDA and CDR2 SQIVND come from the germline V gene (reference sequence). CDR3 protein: CASSITRLNYGYTF. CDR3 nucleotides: TGTGCCAGTAGTATAACCAGACTGAACTATGGCTACACCTTC.

In nucleotides, the CDR3 is TGTGCCACCCGGGGGACTAGCGTATTGAGGGAGACCCAGTACTTC. Its translation is CATRGTSVLRETQYF. The chain uses TRBV27 and TRBJ2-5, with 10 bases aligning to TRBD2. V gave up 10 bases and J gave up 5 bases; unmatched junction bases: 13. Germline CDR1 reads MNHEY; CDR2 reads SMNVEV (reference sequence). The CDR3 loop spans 15 amino acids.

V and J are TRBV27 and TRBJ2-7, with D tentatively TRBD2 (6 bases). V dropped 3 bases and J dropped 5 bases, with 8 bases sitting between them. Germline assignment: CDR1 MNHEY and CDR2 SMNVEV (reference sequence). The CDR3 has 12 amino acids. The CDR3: CASSFIADEQYF. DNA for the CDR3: TGTGCCAGCAGTTTCATAGCGGACGAGCAGTACTTC.

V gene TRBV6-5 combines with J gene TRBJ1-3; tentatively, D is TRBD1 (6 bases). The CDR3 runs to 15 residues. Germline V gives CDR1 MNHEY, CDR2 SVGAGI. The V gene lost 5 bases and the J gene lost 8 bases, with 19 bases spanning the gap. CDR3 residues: CASSARGTTADTIYF. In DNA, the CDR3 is TGTGCCAGCAGTGCGCGAGGGACAACGGCGGACACCATATATTTT.

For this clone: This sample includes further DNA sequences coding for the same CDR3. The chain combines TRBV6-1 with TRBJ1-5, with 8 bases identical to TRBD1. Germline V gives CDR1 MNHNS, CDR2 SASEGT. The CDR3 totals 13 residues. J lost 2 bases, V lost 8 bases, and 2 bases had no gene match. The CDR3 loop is CASSDRGNQPQHF. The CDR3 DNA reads TGTGCCAGCTCGGACAGGGGCAATCAGCCCCAGCATTTT.

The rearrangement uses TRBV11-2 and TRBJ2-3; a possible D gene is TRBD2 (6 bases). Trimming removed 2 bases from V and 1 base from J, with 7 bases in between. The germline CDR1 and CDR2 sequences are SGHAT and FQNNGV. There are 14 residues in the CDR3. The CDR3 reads CASSLSSGTDTQYF. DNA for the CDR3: TGTGCCAGCAGCTTATCTAGCGGCACAGATACGCAGTATTTT.

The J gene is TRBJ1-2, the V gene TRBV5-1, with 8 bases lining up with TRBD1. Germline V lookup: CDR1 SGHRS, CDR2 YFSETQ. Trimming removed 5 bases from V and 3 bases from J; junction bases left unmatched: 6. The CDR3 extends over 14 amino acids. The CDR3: CASRFGQGDYGYTF. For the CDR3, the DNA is TGCGCCAGCAGGTTCGGACAGGGTGACTATGGCTACACCTTC.

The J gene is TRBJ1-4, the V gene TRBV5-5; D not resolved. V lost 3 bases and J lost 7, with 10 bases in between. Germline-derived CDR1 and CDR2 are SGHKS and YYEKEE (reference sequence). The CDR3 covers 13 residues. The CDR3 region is CASSSKEFEKLFF. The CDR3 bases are TGTGCCAGCAGCTCCAAAGAGTTTGAAAAACTGTTTTTT.

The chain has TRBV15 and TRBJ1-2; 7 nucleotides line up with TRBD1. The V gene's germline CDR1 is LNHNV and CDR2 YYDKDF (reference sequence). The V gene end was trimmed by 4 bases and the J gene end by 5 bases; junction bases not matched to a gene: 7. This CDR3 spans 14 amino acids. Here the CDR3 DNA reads TGTGCCACCAGCACGCGAACGACAGGGTATGGCTACACCTTC. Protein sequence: CATSTRTTGYGYTF.

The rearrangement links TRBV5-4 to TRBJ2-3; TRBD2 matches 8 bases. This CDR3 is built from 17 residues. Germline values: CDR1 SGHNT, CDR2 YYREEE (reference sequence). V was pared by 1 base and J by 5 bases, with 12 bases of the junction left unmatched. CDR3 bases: TGTGCCAGCAGCTTGATTGGGACTAGTCGGCAAAGAGATACGCAGTATTTT. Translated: CASSLIGTSRQRDTQYF.

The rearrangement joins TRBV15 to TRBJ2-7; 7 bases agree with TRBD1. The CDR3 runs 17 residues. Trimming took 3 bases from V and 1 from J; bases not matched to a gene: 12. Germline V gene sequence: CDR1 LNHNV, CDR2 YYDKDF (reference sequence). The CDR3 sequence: CATSSYRDSRGSYEQYF. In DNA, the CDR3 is TGTGCCACCAGCAGCTACCGGGACAGCCGCGGGTCCTACGAGCAGTACTTC.

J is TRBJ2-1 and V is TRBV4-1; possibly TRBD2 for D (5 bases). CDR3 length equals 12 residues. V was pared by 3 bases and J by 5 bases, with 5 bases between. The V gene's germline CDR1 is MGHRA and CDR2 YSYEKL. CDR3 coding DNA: TGCGCCAGCAGCCACGGGGACAATGAGCAGTTCTTC. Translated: CASSHGDNEQFF.

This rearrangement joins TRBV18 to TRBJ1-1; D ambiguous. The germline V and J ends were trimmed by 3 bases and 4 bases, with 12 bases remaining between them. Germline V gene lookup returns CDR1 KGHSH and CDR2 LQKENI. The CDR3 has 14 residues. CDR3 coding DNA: TGTGCCAGCTCACCGAGCTTTCTTGGCACTGAAGCTTTCTTT. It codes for CASSPSFLGTEAFF.

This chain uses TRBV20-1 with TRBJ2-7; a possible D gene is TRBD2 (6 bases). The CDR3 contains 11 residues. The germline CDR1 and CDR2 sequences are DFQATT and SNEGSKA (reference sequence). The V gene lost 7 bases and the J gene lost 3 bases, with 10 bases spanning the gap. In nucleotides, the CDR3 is TGCAGTGGAACGGGAGTCTACGAGCAGTACTTC. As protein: CSGTGVYEQYF.

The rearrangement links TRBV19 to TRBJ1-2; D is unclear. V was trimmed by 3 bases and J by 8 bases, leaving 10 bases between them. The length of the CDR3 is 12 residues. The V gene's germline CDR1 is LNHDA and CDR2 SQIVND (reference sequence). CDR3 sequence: CASSIRPGGYTF. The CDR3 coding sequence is TGTGCCAGTAGTATTCGACCGGGGGGCTACACCTTC.

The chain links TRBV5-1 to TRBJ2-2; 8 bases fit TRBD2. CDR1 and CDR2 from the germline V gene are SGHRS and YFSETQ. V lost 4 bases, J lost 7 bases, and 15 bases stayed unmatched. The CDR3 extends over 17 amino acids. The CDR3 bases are TGCGCCAGCAGCCCCCCGGGACTAGTTAGTGTGAGCGGGGAGCTGTTTTTT. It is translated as CASSPPGLVSVSGELFF.